The subject of this entry is one TCR beta chain. Its antigen is as yet unknown. Time point reported: newly diagnosed GD, antithyroid drugs for less than 3 months. There was RNA extracted from PBMCs, and the TCR library was made from it. Graves' disease diagnosis used American Thyroid Association guidelines. This record comes from a study of regulatory T cells in long-lasting Graves disease. Study-wide results and caveats: Comparison showed that persistent patients shared more public clonotypes (over 2,500) than new patients (roughly 1,000). Newly diagnosed Graves' patients had higher TCR diversity than persistent ones.

With iRepertoire HTBI primers and Arm-PCR of CDR3 regions, TCR beta libraries were built. TCRdb independently ran MiXCR on the multiplex PCR reads; one entry per CDR3 protein. The top ten clones hold about 15% of a sample with about 240,000 distinct CDR3 sequences, around 20% of them seen once. The sequence came from a female donor with Graves disease. Sequences were derived from peripheral blood mononuclear cells (PBMCs), sampled at new diagnosis, from a patient treated with antithyroid drugs.

As DNA, the CDR3 is TGTGCCAGCAGCCGCGACAGAGCTATTTTTACCTTC. Translated, it gives CASSRDRAIFTF. V gene TRBV7-9 combines with J gene TRBJ1-2; possibly TRBD1 for D (5 bases). V dropped 5 bases and J dropped 14 bases, with 18 bases sitting between them. CDR1 is SEHNR, CDR2 FQNEAQ, per germline (reference sequence). The CDR3 is 12 residues long.